This TCR beta chain was captured in a study of blood T cells in healthy people across ages. Study-level points and caveats: No conclusive comparison of naive versus antigen-experienced cells was possible with unsorted PBMCs.

Together with a sample-barcoded 5' primer, a J-beta primer mix was included in a second PCR lasting roughly 6 to 12 cycles. MiXCR, applied by TCRdb to the 5' RACE reads, yields one record per CDR3 protein. The data show approximately 900,000 distinct CDR3 sequences, with about 28% seen just once and around 9.6% held by the top ten. Germline V gene data show CDR1 as SGHTA and CDR2 as FQGNSA. Trimming pared 6 bases from V and 0 bases from J, leaving 14 bases between. This CDR3 contains 15 residues. Notes on this clonotype: Its target is unknown.

These data were also filed under a second study, of T cells of mothers and their children. That paper states: Samples came from a few healthy Caucasian mothers and their six children.

This chain links TRBV7-2 with TRBJ2-5; D perhaps matches TRBD2 (6 bases). Sequences were obtained from blood. The receptor was derived from a woman aged 40 to 55 in good health. The CDR3 DNA follows: TGTGCCAGCAGGGCCCAGGCGGGGTACCAAGAGACCCAGTACTTC. This encodes CASRAQAGYQETQYF.